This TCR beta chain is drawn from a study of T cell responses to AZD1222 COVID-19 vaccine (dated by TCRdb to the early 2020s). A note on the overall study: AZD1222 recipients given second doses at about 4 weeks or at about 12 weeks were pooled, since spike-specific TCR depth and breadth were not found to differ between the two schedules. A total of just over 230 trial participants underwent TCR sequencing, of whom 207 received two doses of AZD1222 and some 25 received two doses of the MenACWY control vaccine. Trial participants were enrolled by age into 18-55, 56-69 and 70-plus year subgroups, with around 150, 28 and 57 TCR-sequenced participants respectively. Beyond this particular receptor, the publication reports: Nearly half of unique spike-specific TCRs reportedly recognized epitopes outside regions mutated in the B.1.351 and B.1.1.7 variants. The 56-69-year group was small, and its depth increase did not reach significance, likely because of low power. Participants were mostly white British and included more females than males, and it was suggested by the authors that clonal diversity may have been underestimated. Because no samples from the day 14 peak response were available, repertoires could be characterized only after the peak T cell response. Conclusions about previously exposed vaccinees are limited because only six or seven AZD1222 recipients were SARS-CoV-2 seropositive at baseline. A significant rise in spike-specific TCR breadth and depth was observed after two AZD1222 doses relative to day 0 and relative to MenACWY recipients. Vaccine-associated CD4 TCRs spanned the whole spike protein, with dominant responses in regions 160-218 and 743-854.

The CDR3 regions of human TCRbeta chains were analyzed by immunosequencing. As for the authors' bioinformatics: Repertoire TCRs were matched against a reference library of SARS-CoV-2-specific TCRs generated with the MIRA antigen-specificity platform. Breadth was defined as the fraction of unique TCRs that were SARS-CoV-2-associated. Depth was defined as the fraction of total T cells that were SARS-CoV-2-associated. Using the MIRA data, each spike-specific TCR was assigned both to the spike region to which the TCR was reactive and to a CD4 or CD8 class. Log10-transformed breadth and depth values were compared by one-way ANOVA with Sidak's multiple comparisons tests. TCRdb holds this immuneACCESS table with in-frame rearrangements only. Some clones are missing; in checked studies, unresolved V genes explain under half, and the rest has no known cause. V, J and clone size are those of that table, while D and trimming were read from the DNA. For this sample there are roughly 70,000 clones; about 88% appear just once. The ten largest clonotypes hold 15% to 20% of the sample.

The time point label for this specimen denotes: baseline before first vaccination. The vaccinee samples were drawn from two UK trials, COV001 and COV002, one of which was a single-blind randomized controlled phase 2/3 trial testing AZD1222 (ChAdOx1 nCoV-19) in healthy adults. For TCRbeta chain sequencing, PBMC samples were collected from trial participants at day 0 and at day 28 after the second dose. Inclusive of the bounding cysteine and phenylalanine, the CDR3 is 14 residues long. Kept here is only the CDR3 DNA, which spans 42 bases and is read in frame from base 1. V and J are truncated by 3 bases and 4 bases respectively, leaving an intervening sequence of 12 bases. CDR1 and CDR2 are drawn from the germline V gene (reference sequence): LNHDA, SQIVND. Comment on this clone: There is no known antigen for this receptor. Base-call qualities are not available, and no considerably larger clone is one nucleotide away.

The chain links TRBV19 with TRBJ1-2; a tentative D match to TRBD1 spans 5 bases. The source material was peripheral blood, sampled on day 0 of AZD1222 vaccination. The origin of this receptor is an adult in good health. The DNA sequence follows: TGTGCCAGTAGTATGCAAGGGGTGGCCTATGGCTACACCTTC. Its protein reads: CASSMQGVAYGYTF.